The 3 T cell receptor beta chains listed next were all sequenced from one sample in a study of blood T cells in healthy people across ages. The second PCR ran 7 to 11 cycles with a sample-barcoded 5' primer and J-beta primers. TCRdb processed the 5' RACE reads anew with MiXCR; each CDR3 protein has one entry. The sample shows more than 1,400,000 distinct CDR3 sequences, 42% of them seen only once. Sequenced: blood. Receptors originate from a woman between 18 and 29 years old in good health.

This clonotype appeared a few times. This sequence joins TRBV6-2 or TRBV6-3 and TRBJ2-1; the D gene could be TRBD1 or TRBD2 (5 bases each). Between the trimmed V and J ends, which lost 8 bases and 9 bases, there was a span of 17 bases. The CDR3 runs to 13 residues. The germline gives CDR1 MNHEY, CDR2 SVGEGT. The CDR3 sequence: CASLFQGSGEQFF. The CDR3 DNA sequence: TGTGCCAGCCTTTTCCAGGGCAGCGGTGAGCAGTTCTTC.

This clonotype was detected once. This chain connects TRBV30 to TRBJ1-5; D is perhaps TRBD1 (6 bases). Germline CDR1 reads GTSNPN; CDR2 reads SVGIG (reference sequence). V lost 4 bases to trimming and J lost 9 bases, with 22 bases between them. The CDR3 spans 15 residues. CDR3 loop: CAWISGDPIMLPQHF. The CDR3 DNA reads as TGTGCCTGGATTTCAGGGGACCCGATTATGTTGCCCCAGCATTTT.

The sample holds a few counts of this clonotype. This sequence joins TRBV28 and TRBJ2-3; 16 bases map to TRBD2. Germline-derived CDR1 and CDR2 are MDHEN and SYDVKM. The CDR3 extends over 18 amino acids. Trimming at V came to 7 bases and at J to 0 bases, leaving 7 bases not matched to a gene. The CDR3 DNA reads as TGTGCCAGCATCCCGGGACTAGCGGGGGGGCCGAGCACAGATACGCAGTATTTT. This translates into CASIPGLAGGPSTDTQYF.